A selection of T cell receptor beta chains follows, all from one sample in a study of CD8 T cells in ankylosing spondylitis. Each CDR3 protein is one row after TCRdb ran MiXCR on the 5' RACE reads. Of about 390,000 distinct CDR3 sequences listed, approximately 20% are singletons. The specimen sequenced was blood, either unsorted or a sorted T cell fraction (not recorded which). The receptors were sampled from a male donor with ankylosing spondylitis. The CDR3 runs from the conserved cysteine through the conserved F or W. The order of the fields is clone size, D gene, V gene, J gene, CDR3 protein, CDR3 DNA. D genes are given only for firm matches. The size field is filled for only some rows; it gives once, few, many or a size class.

>NA|NA|TRBV6-1|TRBJ1-5
CASRGDSNQPQHF
TGTGCCTCCCGGGGGGATAGCAATCAGCCCCAGCATTTT
>few|TRBD2|TRBV20-1|TRBJ2-3
CSAMNSGRAWADTQYF
TGCAGTGCTATGAATAGCGGGAGGGCCTGGGCAGATACGCAGTATTTT
>few|TRBD2|TRBV14|TRBJ2-7
CASSRLTSGNYEQYF
TGTGCCAGCAGCCGACTGACTAGCGGGAACTACGAGCAGTACTTC
>NA|NA|TRBV28|TRBJ2-1
CATGRREGLGRYNEQFF
TGTGCCACTGGCAGAAGGGAAGGGCTGGGTCGCTACAATGAGCAGTTCTTC
>NA|NA|TRBV20-1|TRBJ2-3
CSASRPPGTDTQYF
TGCAGTGCTAGCCGCCCCCCCGGCACAGATACGCAGTATTTT
>few|TRBD2|TRBV5-1|TRBJ2-3
CASSWGPGGSDTQYF
TGCGCCAGCAGCTGGGGTCCGGGAGGGTCAGATACGCAGTATTTT
>few|NA|TRBV5-1|TRBJ1-1
CASSREPTTEAFF
TGCGCCAGCAGTAGAGAGCCGACCACTGAAGCTTTCTTT
>few|TRBD2|TRBV20-1|TRBJ2-3
CSARGPVWLAGPLTQYF
TGCAGTGCTAGAGGGCCCGTCTGGCTAGCGGGACCACTTACGCAGTATTTT
>many|NA|TRBV5-1|TRBJ2-1
CASSLEGPPVEQFF
TGCGCCAGCAGCTTGGAAGGTCCCCCGGTTGAGCAGTTCTTC
>NA|NA|TRBV30|TRBJ2-3
CAWGVFTDTQYF
TGTGCCTGGGGGGTTTTCACAGATACGCAGTATTTT
>NA|TRBD2|TRBV19|TRBJ2-5
CASSTMTSGRETQYF
TGTGCCAGTAGTACTATGACTAGCGGGAGAGAGACCCAGTACTTC
>NA|TRBD1|TRBV12-3/TRBV12-4|TRBJ1-5
CASRPGTGALGPQHF
TGTGCCAGCAGGCCCGGGACAGGGGCCCTTGGGCCCCAGCATTTT
>NA|TRBD1|TRBV6-1|TRBJ2-7
CASSPRGQGREQYF
TGTGCCAGCAGCCCCCGGGGACAGGGGCGCGAGCAGTACTTC
>few|NA|TRBV10-3|TRBJ1-1
CASHRDGDTEAFF
TGTGCCAGCCACAGGGACGGCGACACTGAAGCTTTCTTT
>NA|TRBD1|TRBV5-1|TRBJ1-2
CASSFRQGVNYGYTF
TGCGCCAGCAGCTTCCGACAGGGGGTTAACTATGGCTACACCTTC
>NA|TRBD1|TRBV4-2|TRBJ2-3
CASSQGLGSQGAGTDTQYF
TGTGCCAGCAGCCAAGGATTGGGTTCACAGGGGGCGGGCACAGATACGCAGTATTTT
>many|TRBD2|TRBV7-3|TRBJ2-1
CASSLNPSGRWEQFF
TGTGCCAGCAGCTTAAATCCTAGCGGGAGGTGGGAGCAGTTCTTC